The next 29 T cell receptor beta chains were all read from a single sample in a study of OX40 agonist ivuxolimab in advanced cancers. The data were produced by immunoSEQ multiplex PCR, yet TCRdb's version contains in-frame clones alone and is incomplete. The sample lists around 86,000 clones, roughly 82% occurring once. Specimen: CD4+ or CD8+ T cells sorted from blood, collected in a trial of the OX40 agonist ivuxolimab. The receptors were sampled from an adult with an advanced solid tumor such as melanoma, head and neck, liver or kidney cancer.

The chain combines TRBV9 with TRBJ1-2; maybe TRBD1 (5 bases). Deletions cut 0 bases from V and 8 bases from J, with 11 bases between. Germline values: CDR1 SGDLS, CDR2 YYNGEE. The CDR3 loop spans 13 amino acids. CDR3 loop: CASSVDGGAGYTF. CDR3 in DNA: TGTGCCAGCAGCGTAGATGGGGGAGCGGGCTACACCTTC.

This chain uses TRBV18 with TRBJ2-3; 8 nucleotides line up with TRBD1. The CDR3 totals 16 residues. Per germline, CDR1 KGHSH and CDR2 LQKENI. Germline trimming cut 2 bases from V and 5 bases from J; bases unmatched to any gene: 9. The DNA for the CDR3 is TGTGCCAGCTCACCAGCAGGCCAGGGGGCGGGAGATACGCAGTATTTT. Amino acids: CASSPAGQGAGDTQYF.

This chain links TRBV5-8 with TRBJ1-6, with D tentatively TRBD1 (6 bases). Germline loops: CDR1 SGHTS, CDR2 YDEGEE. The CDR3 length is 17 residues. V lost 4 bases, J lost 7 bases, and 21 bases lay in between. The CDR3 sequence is CASSHNRVALWNSPLHF. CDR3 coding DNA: TGTGCCAGCAGCCACAACAGGGTCGCTCTATGGAATTCACCCCTCCACTTT.

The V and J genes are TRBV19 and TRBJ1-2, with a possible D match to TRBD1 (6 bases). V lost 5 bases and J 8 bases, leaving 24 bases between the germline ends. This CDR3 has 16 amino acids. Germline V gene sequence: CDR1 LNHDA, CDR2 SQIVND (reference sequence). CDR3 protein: CASSPPQYRVEKGYTF. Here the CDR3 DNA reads TGTGCCAGTAGTCCCCCCCAATACAGGGTTGAGAAGGGCTACACCTTC.

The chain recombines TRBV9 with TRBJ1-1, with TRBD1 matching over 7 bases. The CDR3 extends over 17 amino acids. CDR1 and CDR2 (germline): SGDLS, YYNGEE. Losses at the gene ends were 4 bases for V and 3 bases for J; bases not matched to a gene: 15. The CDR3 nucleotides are TGTGCCAGCAGCACTACCTTCCGGGACAGTAGTGACACTGAAGCTTTCTTT. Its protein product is CASSTTFRDSSDTEAFF.

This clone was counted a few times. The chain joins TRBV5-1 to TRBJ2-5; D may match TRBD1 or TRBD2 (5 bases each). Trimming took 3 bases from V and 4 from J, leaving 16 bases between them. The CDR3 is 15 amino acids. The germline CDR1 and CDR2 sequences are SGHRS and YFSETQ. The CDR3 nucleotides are TGCGCCAGCAGCTCATCGGGACGAACGGGAGAGACCCAGTACTTC. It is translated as CASSSSGRTGETQYF.

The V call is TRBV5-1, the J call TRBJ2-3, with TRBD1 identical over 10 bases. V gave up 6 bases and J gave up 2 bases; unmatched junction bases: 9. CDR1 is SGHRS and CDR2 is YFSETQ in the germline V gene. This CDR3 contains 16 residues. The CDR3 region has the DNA TGCGCCAGCACCCTGGGCGGGACAGGGGTCACAGATACGCAGTATTTT. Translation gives CASTLGGTGVTDTQYF.

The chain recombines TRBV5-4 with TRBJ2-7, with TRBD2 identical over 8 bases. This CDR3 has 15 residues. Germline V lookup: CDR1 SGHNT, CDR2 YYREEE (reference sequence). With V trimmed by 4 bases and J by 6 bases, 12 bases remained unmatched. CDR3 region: CASSLGGAVGIEQYF. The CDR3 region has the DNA TGTGCCAGCAGCCTCGGGGGGGCCGTCGGGATCGAGCAGTACTTC. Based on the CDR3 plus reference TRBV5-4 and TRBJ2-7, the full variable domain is ETGVTQSPTHLIKTRGQQVTLRCSSQSGHNTVSWYQQALGQGPQFIFQYYREEENGRGNFPPRFSGLQFPNYSSELNVNALELDDSALYLCASSLGGAVGIEQYFGPGTRLTVT.

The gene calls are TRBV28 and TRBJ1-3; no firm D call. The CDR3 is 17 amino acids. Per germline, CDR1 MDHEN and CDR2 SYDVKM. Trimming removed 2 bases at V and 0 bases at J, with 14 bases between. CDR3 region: CASSLGRIQNSGNTIYF. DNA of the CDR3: TGTGCCAGCAGTTTAGGGCGGATACAGAACTCTGGAAACACCATATATTTT. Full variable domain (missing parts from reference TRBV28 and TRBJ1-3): DVKVTQSSRYLVKRTGEKVFLECVQDMDHENMFWYRQDPGLGLRLIYFSYDVKMKEKGDIPEGYSVSREKKERFSLILESASTNQTSMYLCASSLGRIQNSGNTIYFGEGSWLTVV.

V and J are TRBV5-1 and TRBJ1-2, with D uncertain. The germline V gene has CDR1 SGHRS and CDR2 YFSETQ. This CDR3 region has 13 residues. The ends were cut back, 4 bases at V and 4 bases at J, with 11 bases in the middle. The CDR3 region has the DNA TGCGCCAGCAGCGCCGGGGATATCTATGGCTACACCTTC. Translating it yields CASSAGDIYGYTF.

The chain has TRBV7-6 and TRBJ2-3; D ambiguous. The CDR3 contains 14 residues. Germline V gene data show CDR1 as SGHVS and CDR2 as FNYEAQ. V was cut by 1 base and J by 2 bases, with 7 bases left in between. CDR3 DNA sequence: TGTGCCAGCAGCTTAGGTCTCTCCACAGATACGCAGTATTTT. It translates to CASSLGLSTDTQYF.

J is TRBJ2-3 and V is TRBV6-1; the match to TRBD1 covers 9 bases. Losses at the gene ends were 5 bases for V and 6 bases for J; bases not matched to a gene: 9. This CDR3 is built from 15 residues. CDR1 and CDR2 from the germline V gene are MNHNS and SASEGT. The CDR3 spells CASSSQGADADTQYF. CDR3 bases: TGTGCCAGCAGTTCACAGGGGGCAGACGCGGATACGCAGTATTTT.

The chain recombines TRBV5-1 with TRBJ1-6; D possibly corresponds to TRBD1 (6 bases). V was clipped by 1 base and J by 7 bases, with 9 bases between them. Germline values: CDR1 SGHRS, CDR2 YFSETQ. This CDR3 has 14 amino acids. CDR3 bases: TGCGCCAGCAGCTTGTCAGGGGTAAATTCACCCCTCCACTTT. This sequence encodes CASSLSGVNSPLHF.

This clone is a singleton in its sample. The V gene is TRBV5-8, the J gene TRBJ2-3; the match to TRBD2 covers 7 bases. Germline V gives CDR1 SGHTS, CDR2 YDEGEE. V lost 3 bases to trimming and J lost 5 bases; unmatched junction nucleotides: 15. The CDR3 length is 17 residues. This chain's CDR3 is CASSYPGTTRVGDTQYF. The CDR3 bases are TGTGCCAGCAGCTACCCCGGGACTACGAGGGTCGGAGATACGCAGTATTTT.

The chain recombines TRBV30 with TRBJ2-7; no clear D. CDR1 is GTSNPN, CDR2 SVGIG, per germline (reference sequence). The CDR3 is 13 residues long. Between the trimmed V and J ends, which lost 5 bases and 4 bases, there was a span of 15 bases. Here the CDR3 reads CAWEAGSIYEQYF. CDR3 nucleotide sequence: TGTGCCTGGGAGGCTGGGTCAATATACGAGCAGTACTTC.

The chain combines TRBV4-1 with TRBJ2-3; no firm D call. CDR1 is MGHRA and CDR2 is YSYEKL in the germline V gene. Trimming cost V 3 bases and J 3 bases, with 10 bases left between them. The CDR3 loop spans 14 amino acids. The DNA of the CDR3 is TGCGCCAGCAGCCAGTCAACCTTGACAGATACGCAGTATTTT. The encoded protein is CASSQSTLTDTQYF.

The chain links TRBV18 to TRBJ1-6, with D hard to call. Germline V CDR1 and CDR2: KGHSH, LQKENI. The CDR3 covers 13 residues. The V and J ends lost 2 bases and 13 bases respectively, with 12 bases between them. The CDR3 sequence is CASSPGDAIPLHF. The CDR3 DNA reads TGTGCCAGCTCACCAGGGGATGCAATCCCCCTCCACTTT.

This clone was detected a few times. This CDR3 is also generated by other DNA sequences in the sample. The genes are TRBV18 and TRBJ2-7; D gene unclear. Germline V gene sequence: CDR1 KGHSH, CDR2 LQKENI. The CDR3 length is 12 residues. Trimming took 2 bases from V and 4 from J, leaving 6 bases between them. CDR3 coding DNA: TGTGCCAGCTCACCAACCCTTTACGAGCAGTACTTC. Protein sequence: CASSPTLYEQYF.

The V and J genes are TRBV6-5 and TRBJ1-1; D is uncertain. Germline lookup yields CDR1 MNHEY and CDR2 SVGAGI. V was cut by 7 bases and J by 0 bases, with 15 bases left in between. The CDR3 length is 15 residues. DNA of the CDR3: TGTGCCAGCAAAACACGTGGACCAGTGAACACTGAAGCTTTCTTT. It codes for CASKTRGPVNTEAFF.

CDR3: CASSMGRQSSYEQYF. The CDR3 nucleotides are TGTGCCAGTAGTATGGGCAGGCAGAGCTCCTACGAGCAGTACTTC. The chain joins TRBV19 to TRBJ2-7; D ambiguous. V was shortened by 3 bases and J by 0 bases, with 12 bases between the two germline ends. The CDR3 extends over 15 amino acids. CDR1 LNHDA and CDR2 SQIVND come from the germline V gene (reference sequence).

CDR3 residues: CASSLAGLAGYEQYF. The CDR3 DNA reads as TGTGCCAGCAGCCTAGCGGGACTAGCGGGCTACGAGCAGTACTTC. The chain is built from TRBV14 and TRBJ2-7; 12 bases are shared with TRBD2. Germline trimming cut 4 bases from V and 3 bases from J; bases unmatched to any gene: 4. Per germline, CDR1 SGHDN and CDR2 FVKESK. This CDR3 has 15 residues.

CDR3 in amino acids: CASRRGGQETQYF. The CDR3 DNA is TGTGCCAGCAGACGGGGGGGACAAGAGACCCAGTACTTC. The chain joins TRBV28 to TRBJ2-5; 8 bases line up with TRBD2. Germline lookup yields CDR1 MDHEN and CDR2 SYDVKM. This CDR3 is built from 13 residues. The V segment lost 6 bases and the J segment 2 bases; nucleotides outside the gene matches: 2.

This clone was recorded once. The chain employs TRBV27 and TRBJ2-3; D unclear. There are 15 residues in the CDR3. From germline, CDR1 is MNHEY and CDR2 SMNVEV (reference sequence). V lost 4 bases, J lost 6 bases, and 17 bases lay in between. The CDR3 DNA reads TGTGCCAGCAGTTACTACGTCGGAATGCGTGATACGCAGTATTTT. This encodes CASSYYVGMRDTQYF.

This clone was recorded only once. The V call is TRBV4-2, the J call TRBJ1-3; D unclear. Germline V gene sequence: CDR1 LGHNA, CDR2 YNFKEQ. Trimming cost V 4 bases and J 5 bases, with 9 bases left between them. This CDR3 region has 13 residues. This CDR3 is CASSPSGRNTIYF. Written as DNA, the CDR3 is TGTGCCAGCAGCCCCTCTGGGAGAAACACCATATATTTT.

The CDR3 spells CSVVDQETQYF. The CDR3, as DNA: TGCAGCGTTGTCGACCAAGAGACCCAGTACTTC. This rearrangement joins TRBV29-1 to TRBJ2-5, with unresolved D. Trimming took 4 bases from V and 0 from J, leaving 3 bases between them. The germline gives CDR1 SQVTM, CDR2 ANQGSEA. The CDR3 length is 11 residues.

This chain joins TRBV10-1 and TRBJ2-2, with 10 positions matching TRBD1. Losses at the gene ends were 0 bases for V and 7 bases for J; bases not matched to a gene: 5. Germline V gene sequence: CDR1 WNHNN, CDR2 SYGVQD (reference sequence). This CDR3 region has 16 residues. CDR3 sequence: CASSESRGTGVGELFF. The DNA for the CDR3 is TGCGCCAGCAGTGAGTCAAGAGGGACAGGGGTCGGGGAGCTGTTTTTT.

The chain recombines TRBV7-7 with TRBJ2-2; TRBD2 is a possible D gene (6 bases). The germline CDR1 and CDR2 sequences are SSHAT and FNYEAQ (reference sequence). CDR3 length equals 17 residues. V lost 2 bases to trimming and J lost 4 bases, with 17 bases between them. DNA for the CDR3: TGTGCCAGCAGCTTAAATCCACAGGCCGGGGGCACCGGGGAGCTGTTTTTT. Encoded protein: CASSLNPQAGGTGELFF.

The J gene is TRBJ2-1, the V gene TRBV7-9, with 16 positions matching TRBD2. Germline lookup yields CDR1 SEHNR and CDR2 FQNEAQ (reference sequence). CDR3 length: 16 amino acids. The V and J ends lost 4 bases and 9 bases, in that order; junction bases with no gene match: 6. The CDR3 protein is CASSSQGLAGGSEQFF. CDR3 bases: TGTGCCAGCAGCTCCCAGGGACTAGCGGGGGGGAGTGAGCAGTTCTTC.

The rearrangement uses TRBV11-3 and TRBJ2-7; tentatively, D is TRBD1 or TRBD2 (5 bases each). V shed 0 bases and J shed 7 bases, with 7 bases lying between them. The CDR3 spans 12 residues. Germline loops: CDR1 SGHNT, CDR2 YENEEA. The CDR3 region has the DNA TGTGCCAGCAGCTTAGATGGGGGTGAGCAGTACTTC. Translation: CASSLDGGEQYF.